This record looks at one TCR beta chain sequence and its context. The antigen remains undetermined. This entry is derived from a study of T cells expressing NK-cell markers. Overall study results and limits: Six donors had dominant NKG2C+ clonotypes that comprised roughly 1.0-7.0% of their CD8+ T cells.

The germline CDR1 and CDR2 sequences are SQVTM and ANQGSEA. The CDR3 consists of 14 residues. TCRdb processed the 5' RACE reads again and assigns one entry to each CDR3 protein, with no DNA. This listing includes fewer than 200,000 distinct CDR3 sequences. Sequencing used blood T cells: a sorted CD56 or NKG2C T cell subset, CD4+ or CD8+ T cells, or bulk PBMC T cells (not recorded which). V usage is TRBV29-1 and J usage is TRBJ2-1; the D gene TCRdb calls, TRBD2, cannot be checked with no DNA. The TCR originated in a woman aged 18 to 75 in good health. CDR3 amino acids: CSVELALFYNEQFF.